This T cell receptor (beta chain) emerged from a study of human T cells and chemical hapten exposure. This CDR3 has 12 residues. The germline V gene encodes CDR1 LGHNA and CDR2 YNFKEQ. The V gene lost 3 bases and the J gene lost 9 bases, with 9 bases spanning the gap. TCRdb fed the RACE reads into MiXCR, producing one record per CDR3 protein. The sample has 38,000 or so distinct CDR3 sequences; 9.5% are singletons. As to time point: patch test 3, about 24 weeks after DPC sensitization. The sample's treatment: therapeutic diphenylcyclopropenone sensitization with weekly scalp DPC. It was from unfractionated whole blood that total RNA was extracted. Donation of samples came from alopecia patients who were 18 to 70 years old and suitable for DPC.

This rearrangement joins TRBV4-2 to TRBJ2-1; D unclear. The input for sequencing was whole blood, taken in connection with sensitization to the hapten diphenylcyclopropenone (DPC). This clonotype was obtained from a middle-aged man with alopecia areata. Some clones in this sample may be carry-over from other donors' samples. The CDR3 nucleotides read TGTGCCAGCAGCCATCCAGAACGTGAGCAGTTCTTC. Its translation: CASSHPEREQFF.